The rows below give T cell receptor beta chains drawn from one sample of a study of T cell responses to AZD1222 COVID-19 vaccine. Profiled with immunoSEQ multiplex PCR; TCRdb holds only in-frame clones, not every one. The sample has around 130,000 clones, approximately 85% seen once. The sequencing here drew on peripheral blood, taken on day 0 of AZD1222 vaccination. The receptors were gathered from an adult in good health. The CDR3 runs from the conserved cysteine through the conserved F or W. A D gene is named only where the DNA matches it firmly. Not every row has a clone size; where given, it reads once, few, many or a size class.

clone_size	j_call	v_call	d_call	cdr3_nt	cdr3_aa
once	TRBJ1-5	TRBV19	-	TGTGCCAGCGGGATATTTGGGAGCAATCAGCCCCAGCATTTT	CASGIFGSNQPQHF
-	TRBJ2-1	TRBV18	TRBD2	TGTGCCAGCTCCGGAGTATCGGGAGGGGCTTACAATGAGCAGTTCTTC	CASSGVSGGAYNEQFF
-	TRBJ2-3	TRBV11-3	-	TGTGCCAGCAGCCCAGCGGGGACACAAGAAGAAGATACGCAGTATTTT	CASSPAGTQEEDTQYF
-	TRBJ1-4	TRBV29-1	TRBD1	TGCAGCGTGGGACAGGGAGATGAAAAACTGTTTTTT	CSVGQGDEKLFF
-	TRBJ1-3	TRBV6-5	-	TGTGCCACTCGAGGGCGTCCGGGAAACACCATATATTTT	CATRGRPGNTIYF
-	TRBJ1-2	TRBV7-2	TRBD1	TGTGCCAGCAGCCCCCCCGGGTCAGGGGGGTTCTATGGCTACACCTTC	CASSPPGSGGFYGYTF
-	TRBJ1-6	TRBV7-3	-	TGTGCCAGCAGCTTAAATGCCTTTGAATCACCCCTCCACTTT	CASSLNAFESPLHF
-	TRBJ1-6	TRBV5-1	TRBD1	TGCGCCAGCAGCTTAGGGACAGAACTGGCCTATTCACCCCTCCACTTT	CASSLGTELAYSPLHF
-	TRBJ2-4	TRBV12-3/TRBV12-4	-	TGTGCCAGCAGTGCACAGGGTGGAATTCAGTACTTC	CASSAQGGIQYF
-	TRBJ2-1	TRBV6-5	-	TGTGCCAGCAGTCACCCGGGAAGTAACAATGAGCAGTTCTTC	CASSHPGSNNEQFF
once	TRBJ2-3	TRBV19	TRBD2	TGTGCCAGTAAAGCCGGGACTACCCGCACAGATACGCAGTATTTT	CASKAGTTRTDTQYF
few	TRBJ2-7	TRBV5-1	TRBD1	TGCGCCAGCAGCAGAGGGACAGCCTACGAGCAGTACTTC	CASSRGTAYEQYF
-	TRBJ2-3	TRBV27	-	TGTGCCAGCAGTACATTTGGCGCAGATACGCAGTATTTT	CASSTFGADTQYF
once	TRBJ2-5	TRBV19	TRBD2	TGTGCCAGTAGTTCGGGACTAGCGGGTGCGTACCAAGAGACCCAGTACTTC	CASSSGLAGAYQETQYF
-	TRBJ1-1	TRBV2	-	TGTGCCAGCACCATTCGCGGGACGGCTGGAAGAACTGAAGCTTTCTTT	CASTIRGTAGRTEAFF
few	TRBJ2-7	TRBV10-3	TRBD1	TGTGCCATCAGTGAAGGGACAGGGAATAATTACGAGCAGTACTTC	CAISEGTGNNYEQYF
-	TRBJ1-3	TRBV23-1	TRBD1	TGCGCCAGCAGTCACCCTGGACAGGGATCAGGAAACACCATATATTTT	CASSHPGQGSGNTIYF
-	TRBJ2-7	TRBV9	-	TGTGCCAGCAGCCCCCGGGACGGAAGCTACGAGCAGTACTTC	CASSPRDGSYEQYF
-	TRBJ2-7	TRBV3-1/TRBV3-2	-	TGTGCCAGCAGCCCTCCGGGACCCACGGGCGAGCAGTACTTC	CASSPPGPTGEQYF
-	TRBJ2-7	TRBV7-9	-	TGTGCCAGCAGCCCTTTAGCGGCTCCTCACTACGAGCAGTACTTC	CASSPLAAPHYEQYF
once	TRBJ2-1	TRBV27	TRBD2	TGTGCCAGCAGTTCGCCTTCCCGGACTAGCCAGGGGTACAATGAGCAGTTCTTC	CASSSPSRTSQGYNEQFF
-	TRBJ1-2	TRBV28	TRBD1	TGTGCCAGCAGGGAGACAGGGGGTTATAACTATGGCTACACCTTC	CASRETGGYNYGYTF
-	TRBJ2-1	TRBV18	TRBD2	TGTGCCAGCTCACTACCCGGCGGGGGGCAGTACAATGAGCAGTTCTTC	CASSLPGGGQYNEQFF
-	TRBJ2-1	TRBV24-1	-	TGTGCCACCAGTGATAGAAGGGCTTACGTTGGATCACAGCAGTTCTTC	CATSDRRAYVGSQQFF
-	TRBJ2-3	TRBV27	-	TGTGCCAGCAGTCCCTGGAGGGGGGGCCCCACAGATACGCAGTATTTT	CASSPWRGGPTDTQYF
-	TRBJ2-1	TRBV5-1	-	TGCGCCAGCAGCTTGTCACTCCTCTACAATGAGCAGTTCTTC	CASSLSLLYNEQFF
-	TRBJ1-1	TRBV30	TRBD1	TGTGCCTGGAGCGGGACAGGGGTGAATGAAGCTTTCTTT	CAWSGTGVNEAFF
-	TRBJ2-5	TRBV5-1	TRBD2	TGCGCCAGCAGTTCTAGCGGGGCGCAAGAGACCCAGTACTTC	CASSSSGAQETQYF